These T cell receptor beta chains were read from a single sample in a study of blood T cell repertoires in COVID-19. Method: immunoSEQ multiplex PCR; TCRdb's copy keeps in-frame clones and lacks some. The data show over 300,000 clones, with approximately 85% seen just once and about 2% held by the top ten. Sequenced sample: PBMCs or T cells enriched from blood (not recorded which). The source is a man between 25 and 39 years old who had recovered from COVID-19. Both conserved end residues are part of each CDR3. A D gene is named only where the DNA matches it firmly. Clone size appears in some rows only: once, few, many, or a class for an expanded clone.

CDR3 DNA: TGTGCCAGCAGTTACCCGCCCCCCAGGGAGCAGTTCTTC
CDR3 protein: CASSYPPPREQFF
J gene: TRBJ2-1
D gene: NA
clone size: NA
V gene: TRBV6-2/TRBV6-3

CDR3 DNA: TGCGCCAGCAGCCTCCGACTCGGGCAGGGGTCTGGGGCCAACGTCCTGACTTTC
CDR3 protein: CASSLRLGQGSGANVLTF
J gene: TRBJ2-6
D gene: NA
clone size: NA
V gene: TRBV5-1

CDR3 DNA: TGTGCCAGTAGTCCCGTGGACAGGGGGCGTTTCGCAGCGCAAGAGACCCAGTACTTC
CDR3 protein: CASSPVDRGRFAAQETQYF
J gene: TRBJ2-5
D gene: TRBD1
clone size: NA
V gene: TRBV19

CDR3 DNA: TGTGCCAGCAGCCAAAGGGGGGGGACTGCAGAGACCCAGTACTTC
CDR3 protein: CASSQRGGTAETQYF
J gene: TRBJ2-5
D gene: NA
clone size: once
V gene: TRBV4-2

CDR3 DNA: TGTGCCAGCAGCTTAGATCTAGCGGGGGCGTTCAATGAGCAGTTCTTC
CDR3 protein: CASSLDLAGAFNEQFF
J gene: TRBJ2-1
D gene: TRBD2
clone size: NA
V gene: TRBV7-3

CDR3 DNA: TGCGCCAGCAGCCAAACGAGGTATAACAATGAGCAGTTCTTC
CDR3 protein: CASSQTRYNNEQFF
J gene: TRBJ2-1
D gene: NA
clone size: once
V gene: TRBV4-3

CDR3 DNA: TGTGCCAGCAGTTACGGGGGCCCCTACGAGCAGTACTTC
CDR3 protein: CASSYGGPYEQYF
J gene: TRBJ2-7
D gene: NA
clone size: NA
V gene: TRBV6-5

CDR3 DNA: TGTGCCAGCAGCTTGGGGGCAGCGGGGGGGCAAGATACGCAGTATTTT
CDR3 protein: CASSLGAAGGQDTQYF
J gene: TRBJ2-3
D gene: TRBD2
clone size: NA
V gene: TRBV5-8

CDR3 DNA: TGTGCCAGCAGCTCCGGCAGACAGGGGTACTATGGCTACACCTTC
CDR3 protein: CASSSGRQGYYGYTF
J gene: TRBJ1-2
D gene: TRBD1
clone size: NA
V gene: TRBV7-8

CDR3 DNA: TGTGCCAGCAGCTCTTACCCTACCCTAGGACAACATAGCAATCAGCCCCAGCATTTT
CDR3 protein: CASSSYPTLGQHSNQPQHF
J gene: TRBJ1-5
D gene: NA
clone size: few
V gene: TRBV7-3

CDR3 DNA: TGTGCCAGCTCACCAAGCGGCGGGGGCAATCAGCCCCAGCATTTT
CDR3 protein: CASSPSGGGNQPQHF
J gene: TRBJ1-5
D gene: NA
clone size: NA
V gene: TRBV18

CDR3 DNA: TGTGCCAGCAGCCAAGGTTTGGTCCCCGGGGAGTCCCAGCCCCAGCATTTT
CDR3 protein: CASSQGLVPGESQPQHF
J gene: TRBJ1-5
D gene: NA
clone size: NA
V gene: TRBV3-1/TRBV3-2

CDR3 DNA: TGTGCCAGCTCTCCAACTAGCGGGGGAACCTACGAGCAGTACTTC
CDR3 protein: CASSPTSGGTYEQYF
J gene: TRBJ2-7
D gene: TRBD2
clone size: once
V gene: TRBV18

CDR3 DNA: TGTGCCAGCAGCGTACAGGGGGCGGGTGAAAAACTGTTTTTT
CDR3 protein: CASSVQGAGEKLFF
J gene: TRBJ1-4
D gene: TRBD1
clone size: NA
V gene: TRBV14

CDR3 DNA: TGTGCCACCAGCAGAGATTTGTCGAGTGGACAGGGGGGCTTTGGCTACACCTTC
CDR3 protein: CATSRDLSSGQGGFGYTF
J gene: TRBJ1-2
D gene: TRBD1
clone size: NA
V gene: TRBV15

CDR3 DNA: TGTGCCAGCAGCTTGTCAACCCGCGGGCCCGAGACCCAGTACTTC
CDR3 protein: CASSLSTRGPETQYF
J gene: TRBJ2-5
D gene: NA
clone size: NA
V gene: TRBV5-4